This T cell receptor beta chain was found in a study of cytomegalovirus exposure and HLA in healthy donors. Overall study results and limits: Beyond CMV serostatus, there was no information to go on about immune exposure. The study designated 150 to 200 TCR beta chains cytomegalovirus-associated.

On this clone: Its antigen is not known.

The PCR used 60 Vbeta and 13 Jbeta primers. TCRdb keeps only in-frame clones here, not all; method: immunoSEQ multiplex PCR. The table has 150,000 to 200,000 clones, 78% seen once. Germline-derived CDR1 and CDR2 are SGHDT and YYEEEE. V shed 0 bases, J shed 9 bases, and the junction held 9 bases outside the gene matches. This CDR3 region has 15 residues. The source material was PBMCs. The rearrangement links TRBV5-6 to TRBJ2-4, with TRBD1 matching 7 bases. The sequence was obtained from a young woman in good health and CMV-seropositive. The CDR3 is CASSLALTGETIQYF. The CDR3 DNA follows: TGTGCCAGCAGCTTGGCACTTACAGGGGAGACCATTCAGTACTTC.